The rows below give T cell receptor beta chains drawn from one sample of a study of blood T cell repertoires in COVID-19. Generated by immunoSEQ multiplex PCR, the TCRdb table keeps only in-frame clones and is missing some. The data show roughly 180,000 clones, about 93% seen once. The sample taken for sequencing was peripheral blood. Every receptor here comes from a man in his thirties or forties with COVID-19, enrolled during active disease. CDR3s include the opening cysteine and the closing phenylalanine or tryptophan. D genes are given only for firm matches. Some rows have no size entry. The others give once, few or many, or a class for an expanded clone.

d_call: TRBD2
j_call: TRBJ2-5
clone_size: -
v_call: TRBV6-5
cdr3_nt: TGTGCCAGCAGCAGGACTAGCGGCGAGGAGACCCAGTACTTC
cdr3_aa: CASSRTSGEETQYF

d_call: TRBD2
j_call: TRBJ2-7
clone_size: -
v_call: TRBV9
cdr3_nt: TGTGCCAGCAGCGCCGGTTACGGGACGCAGGGACTAGCGGGGGTCTACTACGAGCAGTACTTC
cdr3_aa: CASSAGYGTQGLAGVYYEQYF

d_call: -
j_call: TRBJ1-2
clone_size: -
v_call: TRBV9
cdr3_nt: TGTGCCAGCAGCACAGGCGGGGAAGACTATGGCTACACCTTC
cdr3_aa: CASSTGGEDYGYTF

d_call: -
j_call: TRBJ1-2
clone_size: -
v_call: TRBV7-9
cdr3_nt: TGTGCCAGCAGTCTAACAGACCTTTATGGCTACACCTTC
cdr3_aa: CASSLTDLYGYTF

d_call: -
j_call: TRBJ2-3
clone_size: -
v_call: TRBV9
cdr3_nt: TGTGCCAGCAGGGGGACTAGCACAGATACGCAGTATTTT
cdr3_aa: CASRGTSTDTQYF

d_call: -
j_call: TRBJ1-1
clone_size: once
v_call: TRBV18
cdr3_nt: TGTGCCAGCTCATCAACAAACGACGGGGACACTGAAGCTTTCTTT
cdr3_aa: CASSSTNDGDTEAFF

d_call: -
j_call: TRBJ1-4
clone_size: -
v_call: TRBV5-1
cdr3_nt: TGCGCCAGCAGCTTCGCGGGGGCTACAACTAATGAAAAACTGTTTTTT
cdr3_aa: CASSFAGATTNEKLFF

d_call: TRBD1
j_call: TRBJ2-5
clone_size: -
v_call: TRBV6-5
cdr3_nt: TGTGCCAGCAGTTCGCATCGGACGGACAGGTTAGAGACCCAGTACTTC
cdr3_aa: CASSSHRTDRLETQYF

d_call: TRBD1
j_call: TRBJ1-2
clone_size: -
v_call: TRBV7-9
cdr3_nt: TGTGCCAGCAGCTTAGGGGGGACAGGGCACTACTATGGCTACACCTTC
cdr3_aa: CASSLGGTGHYYGYTF

d_call: TRBD1
j_call: TRBJ1-4
clone_size: few
v_call: TRBV9
cdr3_nt: TGTGCCAGCAGCGTAGCCGGGACAGGGAACGAAAAACTGTTTTTT
cdr3_aa: CASSVAGTGNEKLFF

d_call: TRBD2
j_call: TRBJ2-3
clone_size: -
v_call: TRBV9
cdr3_nt: TGTGCCAGCAGCGAGGGAGCGGGGTCCTCCACAGATACGCAGTATTTT
cdr3_aa: CASSEGAGSSTDTQYF

d_call: TRBD1
j_call: TRBJ2-7
clone_size: -
v_call: TRBV10-3
cdr3_nt: TGTGCCATCAGAAAGACAGGGGCGTCCTACGAGCAGTACTTC
cdr3_aa: CAIRKTGASYEQYF

d_call: -
j_call: TRBJ1-1
clone_size: -
v_call: TRBV7-9
cdr3_nt: TGTGCCAGCAGCCTATACGGGGGGACGAGCACTGAAGCTTTCTTT
cdr3_aa: CASSLYGGTSTEAFF

d_call: -
j_call: TRBJ1-1
clone_size: -
v_call: TRBV7-9
cdr3_nt: TGTGCCAGCAGCTTAGTGGAGTTGAATGAAGCTTTCTTT
cdr3_aa: CASSLVELNEAFF

d_call: -
j_call: TRBJ1-1
clone_size: -
v_call: TRBV11-1
cdr3_nt: TGTGCCAGCAGCTTCTCTGAGGCGGACACTGAAGCTTTCTTT
cdr3_aa: CASSFSEADTEAFF

d_call: TRBD1
j_call: TRBJ1-5
clone_size: -
v_call: TRBV6-6
cdr3_nt: TGTGCCAGCAGGACAGGGGGCAATCAGCCCCAGCATTTT
cdr3_aa: CASRTGGNQPQHF

d_call: -
j_call: TRBJ1-5
clone_size: -
v_call: TRBV2
cdr3_nt: TGTGCCAGCAGTGAAACAGATAGCAATCAGCCCCAGCATTTT
cdr3_aa: CASSETDSNQPQHF

d_call: -
j_call: TRBJ2-1
clone_size: -
v_call: TRBV7-9
cdr3_nt: TGTGCCAGCAGCCGACCACAGGGTTTTAACTGGGATGAGCAGTTCTTC
cdr3_aa: CASSRPQGFNWDEQFF

d_call: -
j_call: TRBJ1-1
clone_size: -
v_call: TRBV6-5
cdr3_nt: TGTGCCAGCAGGCAGGGCCTCTTGAACACTGAAGCTTTCTTT
cdr3_aa: CASRQGLLNTEAFF

d_call: -
j_call: TRBJ2-3
clone_size: -
v_call: TRBV6-5
cdr3_nt: TGTGCCAGCGGCCTTCAGGCTAGCATAGATACGCAGTATTTT
cdr3_aa: CASGLQASIDTQYF

d_call: TRBD1
j_call: TRBJ2-7
clone_size: once
v_call: TRBV7-9
cdr3_nt: TGTGCCAGCGACTCGGGGGAGGGACAGGGCTACGAGCAGTACTTC
cdr3_aa: CASDSGEGQGYEQYF

d_call: -
j_call: TRBJ1-1
clone_size: once
v_call: TRBV19
cdr3_nt: TGTGCCAGTCGGACATCGCAGAACACTGAAGCTTTCTTT
cdr3_aa: CASRTSQNTEAFF

d_call: TRBD1
j_call: TRBJ1-2
clone_size: -
v_call: TRBV6-5
cdr3_nt: TGTGCCAGCGGCAGGACAGGGGGGACCTATGGCTACACCTTC
cdr3_aa: CASGRTGGTYGYTF

d_call: TRBD2
j_call: TRBJ2-3
clone_size: -
v_call: TRBV30
cdr3_nt: TGTGCCTGGAGTCGGGACTACTCCACAGATACGCAGTATTTT
cdr3_aa: CAWSRDYSTDTQYF

d_call: TRBD1
j_call: TRBJ1-5
clone_size: -
v_call: TRBV19
cdr3_nt: TGTGCCAGTAGTCTCCGCTATCTGGACAGGGGGCGAGAGCCCCAGCATTTT
cdr3_aa: CASSLRYLDRGREPQHF

d_call: -
j_call: TRBJ2-2
clone_size: once
v_call: TRBV24-1
cdr3_nt: TGTGCCACCAGTGATGACAGTCTCGCCGGGGAGCTGTTTTTT
cdr3_aa: CATSDDSLAGELFF

d_call: -
j_call: TRBJ2-7
clone_size: -
v_call: TRBV19
cdr3_nt: TGTGCCAGTACCAGTACAGGTTCCTACGAGCAGTACTTC
cdr3_aa: CASTSTGSYEQYF

d_call: TRBD1
j_call: TRBJ2-7
clone_size: -
v_call: TRBV4-1
cdr3_nt: TGCGCCAGCAGCCAGGGGACAGCGAGCTCCTACGAGCAGTACTTC
cdr3_aa: CASSQGTASSYEQYF

d_call: -
j_call: TRBJ1-5
clone_size: few
v_call: TRBV11-2
cdr3_nt: TGTGCCAGCAGCAGTAGCAGGGATGGTAATCAGCCCCAGCATTTT
cdr3_aa: CASSSSRDGNQPQHF

d_call: TRBD1
j_call: TRBJ1-1
clone_size: -
v_call: TRBV6-5
cdr3_nt: TGTGCCAGCAGCCCACAGGGGATCACTGAAGCTTTCTTT
cdr3_aa: CASSPQGITEAFF

d_call: -
j_call: TRBJ1-2
clone_size: -
v_call: TRBV5-4
cdr3_nt: TGTGCCAGCAGCTTGATTTCAGGCACTGATGGCTACACCTTC
cdr3_aa: CASSLISGTDGYTF

d_call: -
j_call: TRBJ2-6
clone_size: -
v_call: TRBV7-6
cdr3_nt: TGTGCCAGCAGCTCCCCGGTTGGTGGGGCCAACGTCCTGACTTTC
cdr3_aa: CASSSPVGGANVLTF

d_call: -
j_call: TRBJ1-1
clone_size: -
v_call: TRBV7-9
cdr3_nt: TGTGCCAGCAGCAGAGACAGCAACACTGAAGCTTTCTTT
cdr3_aa: CASSRDSNTEAFF

d_call: TRBD1
j_call: TRBJ2-7
clone_size: -
v_call: TRBV7-9
cdr3_nt: TGTGCCAGCAGCTTAGACGCTGTTGCCAGGGGGCTCTCCGAGCAGTACTTC
cdr3_aa: CASSLDAVARGLSEQYF

d_call: TRBD1
j_call: TRBJ1-2
clone_size: few
v_call: TRBV19
cdr3_nt: TGTGCCAGTAGTATAGACCGACAGGGGGCTCGGTATGGCTACACCTTC
cdr3_aa: CASSIDRQGARYGYTF

d_call: TRBD1
j_call: TRBJ2-7
clone_size: -
v_call: TRBV4-1
cdr3_nt: TGCGCCAGCAGCCAAGTATCGACAGGGGCCTACGAGCAGTACTTC
cdr3_aa: CASSQVSTGAYEQYF

d_call: -
j_call: TRBJ1-2
clone_size: -
v_call: TRBV3-1/TRBV3-2
cdr3_nt: TGTGCCAGCAAAAACTCCGAGGCAGGGAAGAACTACACCTTC
cdr3_aa: CASKNSEAGKNYTF

d_call: TRBD2
j_call: TRBJ2-5
clone_size: -
v_call: TRBV7-6
cdr3_nt: TGTGCCAGCAGCGTCTCCGGGACTACAAAAAAAGAGACCCAGTACTTC
cdr3_aa: CASSVSGTTKKETQYF

d_call: -
j_call: TRBJ2-1
clone_size: -
v_call: TRBV29-1
cdr3_nt: TGCAGCGTTGAAGTAGGGGCGAAATACAATGAGCAGTTCTTC
cdr3_aa: CSVEVGAKYNEQFF

d_call: TRBD1
j_call: TRBJ1-2
clone_size: -
v_call: TRBV12-5
cdr3_nt: TGTGCTAGTGGTTGGGACAGGTATGGCTACACCTTC
cdr3_aa: CASGWDRYGYTF

d_call: TRBD1
j_call: TRBJ2-5
clone_size: -
v_call: TRBV5-1
cdr3_nt: TGCGCCAGCAGCCTGACAGGGGGCCCGGGAGAGACCCAGTACTTC
cdr3_aa: CASSLTGGPGETQYF

d_call: TRBD2
j_call: TRBJ2-3
clone_size: -
v_call: TRBV11-2
cdr3_nt: TGTGCCAGCAGTCAAGGTTCGCGGGGGGGGTCCTTGGATACGCAGTATTTT
cdr3_aa: CASSQGSRGGSLDTQYF

d_call: TRBD1
j_call: TRBJ1-5
clone_size: -
v_call: TRBV5-4
cdr3_nt: TGTGCCAGCAGCCCGGGGACAGGGCAGAATCAGCCCCAGCATTTT
cdr3_aa: CASSPGTGQNQPQHF

d_call: TRBD1
j_call: TRBJ1-5
clone_size: -
v_call: TRBV6-1
cdr3_nt: TGTGCCAGCAGTGATGTAAGCAGGGGGCATCGCAATCAGCCCCAGCATTTT
cdr3_aa: CASSDVSRGHRNQPQHF

d_call: -
j_call: TRBJ1-6
clone_size: -
v_call: TRBV7-3
cdr3_nt: TGTGCCAGCAGCTTAAGCGGAGGGAGTAATTCACCCCTCCACTTT
cdr3_aa: CASSLSGGSNSPLHF

d_call: -
j_call: TRBJ1-1
clone_size: once
v_call: TRBV11-2
cdr3_nt: TGTGCCAGCAGCTTAGACAGGAGTGAGGGATCGTCGGGGGCTTTCTTT
cdr3_aa: CASSLDRSEGSSGAFF

d_call: TRBD1
j_call: TRBJ2-1
clone_size: -
v_call: TRBV20-1
cdr3_nt: TGCAGTGCTAGTAGGGCAGGGGGCAATGAGCAGTTCTTC
cdr3_aa: CSASRAGGNEQFF

d_call: TRBD2
j_call: TRBJ2-3
clone_size: -
v_call: TRBV5-6
cdr3_nt: TGTGCCAGCAGCTTGGAAGGCGGGGGGTACACAGATACGCAGTATTTT
cdr3_aa: CASSLEGGGYTDTQYF

d_call: TRBD1
j_call: TRBJ2-2
clone_size: few
v_call: TRBV9
cdr3_nt: TGTGCCAGCAGGGGGACAGGGATTGGAGCCGGGGAGCTGTTTTTT
cdr3_aa: CASRGTGIGAGELFF

d_call: TRBD1
j_call: TRBJ2-2
clone_size: once
v_call: TRBV14
cdr3_nt: TGTGCCAGCAGCCAACCGGGACAGGGGTACACCGGGGAGCTGTTTTTT
cdr3_aa: CASSQPGQGYTGELFF

d_call: TRBD2
j_call: TRBJ2-1
clone_size: -
v_call: TRBV7-2
cdr3_nt: TGTGCCAGCAGCTTAGTTGGAAGGGGAGGGGAGAATGAGCAGTTCTTC
cdr3_aa: CASSLVGRGGENEQFF

d_call: -
j_call: TRBJ2-3
clone_size: -
v_call: TRBV27
cdr3_nt: TGTGCCAGCCACCCTCGGGGGTTCGGAAATACGCAGTATTTT
cdr3_aa: CASHPRGFGNTQYF

d_call: TRBD1
j_call: TRBJ1-5
clone_size: -
v_call: TRBV6-6
cdr3_nt: TGTGCCAGCGGAAAGACAGGGGGCAGTCAGCCCCAGCATTTT
cdr3_aa: CASGKTGGSQPQHF

d_call: TRBD2
j_call: TRBJ2-7
clone_size: once
v_call: TRBV7-3
cdr3_nt: TGTGCCAGCAGCTTAACCCATGGGACTAGCTACGAGCAGTACTTC
cdr3_aa: CASSLTHGTSYEQYF

d_call: -
j_call: TRBJ1-6
clone_size: -
v_call: TRBV14
cdr3_nt: TGTGCCAGCAGCCAAAGGGGATATAATTCACCCCTCCACTTT
cdr3_aa: CASSQRGYNSPLHF

d_call: TRBD1
j_call: TRBJ1-2
clone_size: -
v_call: TRBV18
cdr3_nt: TGTGCCAGCTCACCCGGGACAGACGACTATGGCTACACCTTC
cdr3_aa: CASSPGTDDYGYTF

d_call: TRBD1
j_call: TRBJ1-1
clone_size: -
v_call: TRBV3-1/TRBV3-2
cdr3_nt: TGTGCCAGCAGCCAGGGGACAGGGAACACTGAAGCTTTCTTT
cdr3_aa: CASSQGTGNTEAFF

d_call: -
j_call: TRBJ2-1
clone_size: -
v_call: TRBV6-1
cdr3_nt: TGTGCCAGCAGTGATCCGTCAGGCGAAACCTACAATGAGCAGTTCTTC
cdr3_aa: CASSDPSGETYNEQFF

d_call: TRBD1
j_call: TRBJ2-7
clone_size: -
v_call: TRBV7-9
cdr3_nt: TGTGCCAGCAGCGTGACCGGGACAGGGACCTACGAGCAGTATTTC
cdr3_aa: CASSVTGTGTYEQYF